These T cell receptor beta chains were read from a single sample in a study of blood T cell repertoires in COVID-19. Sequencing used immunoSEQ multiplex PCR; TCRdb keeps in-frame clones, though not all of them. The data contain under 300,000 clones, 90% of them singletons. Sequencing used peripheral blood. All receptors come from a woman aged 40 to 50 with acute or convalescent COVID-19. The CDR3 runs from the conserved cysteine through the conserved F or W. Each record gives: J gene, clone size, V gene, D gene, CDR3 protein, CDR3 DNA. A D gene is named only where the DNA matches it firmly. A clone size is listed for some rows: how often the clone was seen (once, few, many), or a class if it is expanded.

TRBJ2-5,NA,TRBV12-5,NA,CASALFSQETQYF,TGTGCTAGTGCCCTTTTCAGTCAAGAGACCCAGTACTTC
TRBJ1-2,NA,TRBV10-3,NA,CAISGGSGYGYTF,TGTGCCATCAGTGGTGGGAGTGGATATGGCTACACCTTC
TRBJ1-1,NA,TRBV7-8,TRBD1,CASSSNPGGAGTEAFF,TGTGCCAGCAGCTCAAATCCAGGGGGCGCAGGGACTGAAGCTTTCTTT
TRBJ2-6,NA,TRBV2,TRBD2,CASRHPALAGFSGANVLTF,TGTGCCAGCAGACACCCGGCACTAGCGGGGTTCTCTGGGGCCAACGTCCTGACTTTC
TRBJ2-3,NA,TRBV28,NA,CASRGHERTDTQYF,TGTGCCAGCAGGGGACACGAACGCACAGATACGCAGTATTTT
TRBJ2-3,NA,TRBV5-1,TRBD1,CASSLRDRAPKPDTQYF,TGCGCCAGCAGCTTGCGGGACAGAGCCCCTAAGCCAGATACGCAGTATTTT
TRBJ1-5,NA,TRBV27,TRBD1,CASSPSTGEDQPQHF,TGTGCCAGCAGTCCCTCGACAGGGGAAGATCAGCCCCAGCATTTT
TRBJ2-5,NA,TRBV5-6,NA,CASSLGDSRQETQYF,TGTGCCAGCAGCTTGGGGGACTCAAGGCAAGAGACCCAGTACTTC
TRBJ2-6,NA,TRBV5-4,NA,CASSFQGTGANVLTF,TGTGCCAGCAGCTTCCAGGGGACTGGGGCCAACGTCCTGACTTTC
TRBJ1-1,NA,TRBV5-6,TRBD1,CASSSGTGFSTEAFF,TGTGCCAGCAGCTCCGGGACAGGTTTTTCCACTGAAGCTTTCTTT
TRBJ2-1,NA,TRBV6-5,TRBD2,CASSYSTSGGFNEQFF,TGTGCCAGCAGTTACTCCACTAGCGGGGGGTTCAATGAGCAGTTCTTC
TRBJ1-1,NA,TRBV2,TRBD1,CARDGQGVNTEAFF,TGTGCCAGAGATGGACAGGGTGTGAACACTGAAGCTTTCTTT
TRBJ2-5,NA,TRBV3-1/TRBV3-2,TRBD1,CASSHGPGQGQETQYF,TGTGCCAGCAGCCATGGGCCGGGACAGGGACAAGAGACCCAGTACTTC
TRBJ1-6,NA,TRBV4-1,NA,CASSQAGTPNSPLHF,TGCGCCAGCAGCCAAGCGGGGACTCCAAATTCACCCCTCCACTTT
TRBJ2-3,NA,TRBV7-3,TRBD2,CASSLTAATSGSQYF,TGTGCCAGCAGCTTAACTGCGGCGACTAGCGGATCGCAGTATTTT
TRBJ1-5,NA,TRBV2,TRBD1,CASRNTDRAQNQPQHF,TGTGCCAGCAGAAATACTGACAGGGCCCAAAATCAGCCCCAGCATTTT
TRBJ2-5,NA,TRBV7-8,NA,CASSTQMGEQETQYF,TGTGCCAGCAGCACGCAGATGGGCGAGCAAGAGACCCAGTACTTC
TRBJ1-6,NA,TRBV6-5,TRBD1,CLSKGGGAGSPLHF,TGCCTCAGCAAAGGAGGGGGCGCTGGGTCACCCCTCCACTTT
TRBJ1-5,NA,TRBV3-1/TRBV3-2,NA,CASSGLSNQPQHF,TGTGCCAGTTCAGGGTTGAGCAATCAGCCCCAGCATTTT
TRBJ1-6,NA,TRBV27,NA,CASSLSLSSYNSPLHF,TGTGCCAGCAGTTTATCCCTGAGCTCCTATAATTCACCCCTCCACTTT
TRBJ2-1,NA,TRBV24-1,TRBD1,CATRGDRDYNEQFF,TGTGCCACCAGAGGGGACAGGGACTACAATGAGCAGTTCTTC
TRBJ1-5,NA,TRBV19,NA,CASTAGGPPPQHF,TGTGCCAGTACTGCAGGAGGCCCGCCGCCCCAGCATTTT
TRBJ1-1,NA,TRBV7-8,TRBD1,CASSLRTGGQGNTEAFF,TGTGCCAGCAGCCTCCGCACCGGGGGACAGGGGAACACTGAAGCTTTCTTT
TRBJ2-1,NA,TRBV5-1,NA,CASSFLEDNEQFF,TGCGCCAGCAGCTTTCTTGAGGACAATGAGCAGTTCTTC
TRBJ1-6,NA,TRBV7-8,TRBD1,CASSQGQGRSGSPLHF,TGTGCCAGCAGCCAGGGACAGGGGAGATCGGGGTCACCCCTCCACTTT
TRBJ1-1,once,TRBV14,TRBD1,CASSQLGQGVVGAFF,TGTGCCAGCAGCCAACTGGGACAGGGGGTTGTAGGAGCTTTCTTT
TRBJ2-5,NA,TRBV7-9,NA,CASSLALGAEKETQYF,TGTGCCAGCAGCTTAGCCCTTGGGGCGGAAAAAGAGACCCAGTACTTC
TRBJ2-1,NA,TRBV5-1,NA,CASSFTPQDNEQFF,TGCGCCAGCAGCTTTACCCCCCAGGACAATGAGCAGTTCTTC
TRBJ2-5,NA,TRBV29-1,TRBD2,CSVEEEPAGDFTETQYF,TGCAGCGTTGAAGAAGAACCAGCGGGGGATTTTACGGAGACCCAGTACTTC
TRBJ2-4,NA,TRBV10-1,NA,CASSESRVKNIQYF,TGCGCCAGCAGTGAGTCACGCGTCAAAAACATTCAGTACTTC
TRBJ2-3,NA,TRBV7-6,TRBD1,CASSQGTEKTDTQYF,TGTGCCAGCAGCCAGGGGACAGAGAAAACAGATACGCAGTATTTT
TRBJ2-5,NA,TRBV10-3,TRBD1,CAISRTGPQETQYF,TGTGCCATCAGTAGGACAGGGCCCCAAGAGACCCAGTACTTC
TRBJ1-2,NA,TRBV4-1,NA,CASSHPGVLNYGYTF,TGCGCCAGCAGCCACCCGGGGGTTCTGAACTATGGCTACACCTTC
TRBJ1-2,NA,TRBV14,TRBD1,CASSQGTGPYGYTF,TGTGCCAGCAGCCAAGGGACAGGGCCTTATGGCTACACCTTC
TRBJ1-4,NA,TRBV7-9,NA,CASSLAQGGLKKLFF,TGTGCCAGCAGCTTAGCCCAGGGTGGATTGAAAAAACTGTTTTTT
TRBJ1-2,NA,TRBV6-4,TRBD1,CASRGTGLLYGYTF,TGTGCCAGCAGGGGGACAGGCCTCCTCTATGGCTACACCTTC
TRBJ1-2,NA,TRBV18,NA,CASSPGSQGASFMGYTF,TGTGCCAGCTCACCGGGTAGCCAGGGCGCCTCTTTTATGGGCTACACCTTC